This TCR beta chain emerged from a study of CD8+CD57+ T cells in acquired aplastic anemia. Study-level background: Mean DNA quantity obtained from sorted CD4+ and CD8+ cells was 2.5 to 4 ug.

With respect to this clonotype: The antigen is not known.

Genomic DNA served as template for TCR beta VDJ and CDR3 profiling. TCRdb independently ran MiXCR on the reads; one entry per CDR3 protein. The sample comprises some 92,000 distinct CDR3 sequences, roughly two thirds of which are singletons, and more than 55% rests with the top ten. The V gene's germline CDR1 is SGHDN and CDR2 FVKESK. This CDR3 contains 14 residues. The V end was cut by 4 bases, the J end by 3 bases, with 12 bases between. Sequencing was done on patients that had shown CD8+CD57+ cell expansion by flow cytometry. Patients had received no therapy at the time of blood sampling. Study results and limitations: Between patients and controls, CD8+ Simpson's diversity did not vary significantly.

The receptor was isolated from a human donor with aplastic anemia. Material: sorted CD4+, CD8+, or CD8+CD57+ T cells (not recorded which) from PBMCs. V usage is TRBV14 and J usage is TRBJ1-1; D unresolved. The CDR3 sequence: CASSRTRAYTEAFF. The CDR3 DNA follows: TGTGCCAGCAGCCGCACCAGAGCGTACACTGAAGCTTTCTTT.